This T cell receptor (beta chain) was sequenced for a study of radiotherapy plus CTLA-4 blockade in lung cancer. Study context: Patients showed objective responses in around a sixth of cases and disease control in approximately 28%.

In regard to this clone: The antigen is undetermined.

Overall study findings and caveats: TCR clones from tumors expanded in blood after radiotherapy plus ipilimumab. Reports state that early shifts in blood T cell clones, with interferon-beta, best predicted response.

Ipilimumab CTLA-4 blockade and focal radiation were given to patients with chemo-refractory metastatic non-small-cell lung cancer. Germline assignment: CDR1 MNHNY and CDR2 SVGAGI (reference sequence). This CDR3 region has 16 residues. V was clipped by 4 bases and J by 4 bases; unmatched bases: 7. TCRdb's table, derived via immunoSEQ multiplex PCR, lists solely in-frame clones and lacks some. The sample includes 47,000 or so clones, roughly 85% of them seen just once. This chain joins TRBV6-6 and TRBJ2-1; 10 bases agree with TRBD2. The input for sequencing was peripheral blood, taken from a patient treated with radiotherapy plus ipilimumab. The clonotype was recovered from a human donor with non-small cell lung cancer whose response to radiotherapy plus ipilimumab could not be evaluated. CDR3 sequence: CASSSTSGPFYNEQFF. Here the CDR3 DNA reads TGTGCCAGCAGTTCGACTAGCGGGCCCTTTTACAATGAGCAGTTCTTC.